This TCR beta chain was retrieved from a study of identical twins. The germline V gene encodes CDR1 SGHTA and CDR2 FQGNSA. CDR3 length: 13 amino acids. Trimming stripped 5 bases from V and 7 bases from J, with 12 bases between. TCRdb reanalysed the 5' RACE reads using MiXCR and keeps one entry per CDR3 protein. The sample holds around 18,000 distinct CDR3 sequences, 69% seen once. Everyone who gave samples was a healthy Caucasian. The sample comprised memory (CD45RO+) T cells sorted from blood. The chain is built from TRBV7-2 and TRBJ1-5, with unresolved D. The TCR originated in a young woman in good health. This table probably holds off-target reads from a library built for another chain. The CDR3 is CASSDGPGQPQHF. For the CDR3, the DNA is TGTGCCAGCAGCGATGGGCCGGGGCAGCCCCAGCATTTT. Based on the CDR3 plus reference TRBV7-2 and TRBJ1-5, the full variable domain is GAGVSQSPSNKVTEKGKDVELRCDPISGHTALYWYRQSLGQGLEFLIYFQGNSAPDKSGLPSDRFSAERTGGSVSTLTIQRTQQEDSAVYLCASSDGPGQPQHFGDGTRLSIL.